Each of the 22 T cell receptor beta chains below was sequenced from the same sample in a study of blood T cell repertoires in COVID-19. Data came from immunoSEQ multiplex PCR; TCRdb stores just in-frame clones and leaves some out. The table includes 65,000 to 70,000 clones, over 70% detected once. Sequencing was performed on peripheral blood. These receptors were obtained from a man in his fifties with active COVID-19.

The chain recombines TRBV5-6 with TRBJ1-5; TRBD1 matches at 8 bases. V was pared by 5 bases and J by 1 base, with 8 bases of the junction left unmatched. CDR3 length: 16 residues. CDR1 is SGHDT, CDR2 YYEEEE, per germline. The CDR3 sequence is CASSSGQGRSNQPQHF. The CDR3 DNA reads TGTGCCAGCAGTTCTGGACAGGGCAGGAGCAATCAGCCCCAGCATTTT.

V gene TRBV7-9 combines with J gene TRBJ1-2; 7 nucleotides agree with TRBD1. Germline V lookup: CDR1 SEHNR, CDR2 FQNEAQ (reference sequence). The CDR3 extends over 19 amino acids. Trimming took 1 base from V and 4 from J; bases not matched to a gene: 18. The DNA of the CDR3 is TGTGCCAGCAGCTTAGAGGCCGGGGGGGACAGACAATTAGGCTATGGCTACACCTTC. Its translation is CASSLEAGGDRQLGYGYTF.

V gene TRBV14 combines with J gene TRBJ2-5; maybe TRBD2 (6 bases). Trimming cost V 0 bases and J 4 bases, with 12 bases left between them. The CDR3 is 15 residues long. The germline CDR1 and CDR2 sequences are SGHDN and FVKESK. The DNA for the CDR3 is TGTGCCAGCAGCCAAGATTTCGGGAGTGGAGAGACCCAGTACTTC. Protein: CASSQDFGSGETQYF.

This chain joins TRBV11-2 and TRBJ2-2, with D perhaps matching TRBD1 (5 bases). The CDR3 runs to 16 residues. Germline CDR1 reads SGHAT; CDR2 reads FQNNGV. The V gene lost 1 base and the J gene lost 5 bases, with 14 bases spanning the gap. The CDR3 nucleotides are TGTGCCAGCAGCTTAGGGGGCACCTTGGGGACCGGGGAGCTGTTTTTT. Its translation: CASSLGGTLGTGELFF.

The chain recombines TRBV5-4 with TRBJ2-7; 14 nucleotides line up with TRBD2. Germline V CDR1 and CDR2: SGHNT, YYREEE (reference sequence). V was pared by 4 bases and J by 6 bases, with 3 bases of the junction left unmatched. This CDR3 comprises 14 residues. The CDR3 protein is CASSGTSGSPEQYF. CDR3 sequence (DNA): TGTGCCAGCAGCGGGACTAGCGGGAGTCCCGAGCAGTACTTC.

This chain connects TRBV5-4 to TRBJ2-6; D is possibly TRBD1 (6 bases). The germline CDR1 and CDR2 sequences are SGHNT and YYREEE (reference sequence). CDR3 size: 16 residues. V was shortened by 4 bases and J by 0 bases, with 11 bases between the two germline ends. The CDR3 is CASSTDRVSGANVLTF. The CDR3 nucleotides are TGTGCCAGCAGCACGGACAGAGTCTCTGGGGCCAACGTCCTGACTTTC.

This chain links TRBV7-2 with TRBJ1-1, with a weak D call TRBD1 (6 bases). The CDR3 contains 12 residues. Trimming stripped 1 base from V and 8 bases from J, with 8 bases between. CDR1 SGHTA and CDR2 FQGNSA come from the germline V gene. The CDR3 DNA sequence: TGTGCCAGCAGCTTAGGAACAGGGGAAGCTTTCTTT. The encoded protein is CASSLGTGEAFF.

This clone is a singleton in its sample. This chain connects TRBV29-1 to TRBJ2-1, with 7 bases matching TRBD1. This CDR3 has 11 amino acids. The germline V gene has CDR1 SQVTM and CDR2 ANQGSEA. Germline trimming cut 4 bases from V and 15 bases from J; bases unmatched to any gene: 9. The CDR3 coding sequence is TGCAGCGTTGGGGACAGTACAGGCCGGTTCTTC. It is translated as CSVGDSTGRFF.

A remark on this clone: A junction end diverges from the germline sequence, so it may reflect a read error. The chain links TRBV7-7 to TRBJ2-2; 10 positions agree with TRBD1. The CDR3 spans 16 residues. CDR1 SSHAT and CDR2 FNYEAQ come from the germline V gene (reference sequence). The CDR3 here is CASSLSVDRGAGELFF. CDR3 bases: TGTGCTAGCAGCTTATCGGTGGACAGGGGGGCCGGGGAGCTGTTTTTT.

The gene calls are TRBV4-1 and TRBJ2-7, with a weak D call TRBD1 (6 bases). The germline CDR1 and CDR2 sequences are MGHRA and YSYEKL. Trimming cost V 3 bases and J 2 bases, with 17 bases left between them. The CDR3 is 16 residues long. The CDR3 nucleotides are TGCGCCAGCAGCCAGAACCCGGGACATAACACCTACGAGCAGTACTTC. As protein: CASSQNPGHNTYEQYF.

The rearrangement joins TRBV28 to TRBJ2-7; 9 bases are a match to TRBD1. This CDR3 comprises 13 residues. V lost 4 bases and J lost 5; bases outside the gene matches: 3. The germline V gene encodes CDR1 MDHEN and CDR2 SYDVKM. CDR3 region: CASSSGQGNEQYF. CDR3 coding DNA: TGTGCCAGCAGTTCGGGACAGGGAAACGAGCAGTACTTC. The entire variable domain, with the rest obtained from reference TRBV28 and TRBJ2-7, is as follows: DVKVTQSSRYLVKRTGEKVFLECVQDMDHENMFWYRQDPGLGLRLIYFSYDVKMKEKGDIPEGYSVSREKKERFSLILESASTNQTSMYLCASSSGQGNEQYFGPGTRLTVT.

This chain uses TRBV5-1 with TRBJ2-7; D may be TRBD1 (6 bases). The germline V gene encodes CDR1 SGHRS and CDR2 YFSETQ. The CDR3 runs to 12 residues. The V and J ends lost 3 bases and 4 bases respectively, with 8 bases between them. The CDR3 DNA reads TGCGCCAGCAGCTCGGACAGTTACGAGCAGTACTTC. Residues: CASSSDSYEQYF.

V usage is TRBV4-1 and J usage is TRBJ1-1; TRBD1 matches at 7 bases. The length of the CDR3 is 14 residues. CDR1 is MGHRA, CDR2 YSYEKL, per germline. V lost 4 bases to trimming and J lost 8 bases; unmatched junction nucleotides: 10. DNA for the CDR3: TGCGCCAGCAGCCGAGGGGGCGGAGTAGGAGAAGCTTTCTTT. It codes for CASSRGGGVGEAFF.

This rearrangement joins TRBV18 to TRBJ1-5; D might be TRBD1 (5 bases). Germline loops: CDR1 KGHSH, CDR2 LQKENI. The CDR3 totals 14 residues. The V end was cut by 3 bases, the J end by 5 bases, with 11 bases between. The CDR3 here is CASSPGGGDQPQHF. The CDR3 DNA follows: TGTGCCAGCTCACCGGGGGGAGGTGATCAGCCCCAGCATTTT.

This chain uses TRBV3-1 (or the pseudogene TRBV3-2) with TRBJ2-3; tentatively, D is TRBD2 (6 bases). This CDR3 region has 15 residues. The V gene's germline CDR1 is LGHDT and CDR2 YNNKEL (reference sequence). V dropped 1 base and J dropped 5 bases, with 13 bases sitting between them. CDR3 sequence: CASSQGAGWGDTQYF. The CDR3 DNA follows: TGTGCCAGCAGCCAAGGAGCGGGCTGGGGAGATACGCAGTATTTT.

Here the CDR3 DNA reads TGTGCCCTTAAGAGACAGGGAGACACTGAAGCTTTCTTT. Encoded protein: CALKRQGDTEAFF. The chain uses TRBV10-3 and TRBJ1-1; 7 nucleotides align to TRBD1. The CDR3 length is 13 residues. The germline V gene has CDR1 ENHRY and CDR2 SYGVKD. With 11 bases clipped from V and 3 bases from J, the junction kept 9 bases outside the gene matches.

The chain is built from TRBV5-1 and TRBJ2-6; 8 bases are shared with TRBD1. V shed 4 bases, J shed 0 bases, and the junction held 9 bases outside the gene matches. The CDR3 runs 18 residues. CDR1 and CDR2 (germline): SGHRS, YFSETQ. The CDR3 DNA reads as TGCGCCAGCAGCCAGGACAGGGTCATATCCTCTGGGGCCAACGTCCTGACTTTC. It is translated as CASSQDRVISSGANVLTF.

CDR3 loop: CASSPGPNTEAFF. DNA of the CDR3: TGTGCCAGCTCACCAGGCCCGAACACTGAAGCTTTCTTT. The J gene is TRBJ1-1, the V gene TRBV18, with D unresolved. Per the germline V gene, CDR1 is KGHSH and CDR2 is LQKENI. CDR3 length: 13 amino acids. Trimming took 2 bases from V and 1 from J, leaving 5 bases between them.

The gene calls are TRBV10-2 and TRBJ2-7, with 12 nucleotides matching TRBD2. Germline V CDR1 and CDR2: WSHSY, SAAADI. This CDR3 has 16 residues. J lost 0 bases, V lost 8 bases, and 8 bases had no gene match. The CDR3 loop reads CASRGLAGQSSYEQYF. CDR3 coding DNA: TGCGCCAGCCGCGGACTAGCGGGGCAAAGCTCCTACGAGCAGTACTTC.

The chain is built from TRBV11-3 and TRBJ2-2; 13 bases map to TRBD2. In germline, CDR1 is SGHNT, CDR2 YENEEA. The ends lost 5 bases at V and 0 bases at J; junction bases unmatched: 9. The CDR3 consists of 19 residues. The CDR3 region is CASSPPAGTSGANTGELFF. The CDR3 nucleotides read TGTGCCAGCAGCCCCCCTGCCGGGACTAGCGGGGCGAACACCGGGGAGCTGTTTTTT.

This clone was picked up one time. V usage is TRBV15 and J usage is TRBJ1-2; D gene ambiguous. This CDR3 is built from 15 residues. The V end was cut by 0 bases, the J end by 4 bases, with 12 bases between. Germline V gives CDR1 LNHNV, CDR2 YYDKDF (reference sequence). The CDR3 coding sequence is TGTGCCACCAGCAGAGATCTTGGCCAGTTCTATGGCTACACCTTC. It translates to CATSRDLGQFYGYTF.

The V and J genes are TRBV7-2 and TRBJ2-1, with a possible D match to TRBD2 (6 bases). Deletions cut 5 bases from V and 5 bases from J, with 13 bases between. Germline lookup yields CDR1 SGHTA and CDR2 FQGNSA. The CDR3 length is 14 residues. The DNA for the CDR3 is TGTGCCAGCAGCAGACTAGTGACTGACAATGAGCAGTTCTTC. Its protein is CASSRLVTDNEQFF.